This T cell receptor (beta chain) was documented in a study of vaccination effects on CD4 cells after COVID-19. Study overall: At 16 days and at one week before vaccination, samples were given by two convalescent patients.

Antigen-specific CD4+ T cells were expanded (with viral peptide pools) by the ViraFEST assay ahead of sequencing. The culture ran for 10 days, and then CD4+ T cells were isolated. The person's infection with SARS-CoV-2, confirmed by PCR, took place between March and December 2020. Wells of 1.8 million or so PBMC each were grown with about 9.5 IU/ml IL-2 and 9 to 10 ug/ml peptides. The CDR3 length is 14 residues. In germline, CDR1 is KGHSH, CDR2 LQKENI. V dropped 2 bases and J dropped 6 bases, with 10 bases sitting between them. The study's findings and limits: Convalescents' spike-reactive clones after vaccination were mainly made up of new clones that the vaccine induced.

Produced via immunoSEQ multiplex PCR; TCRdb's table is partial and in-frame only. The sample holds nearly 45,000 clones, about 75% seen once. As for this clone: Its specificity is not known.

The origin of this receptor is a human donor who had a prior SARS-CoV-2 infection. The specimen comprised CD4+ T cells from PBMCs cultured with a peptide pool, sampled before COVID-19 vaccination. The V gene is TRBV18, the J gene TRBJ1-4, with TRBD1 as a possible D gene (6 bases). The CDR3 DNA follows: TGTGCCAGCTCACCAACAGGGTTTGATGAAAAACTGTTTTTT. Translation: CASSPTGFDEKLFF.